This TCR beta chain derives from a study of shared clonotypes between healthy human individuals. At the level of the study: Each donor had three CD4 naive, three CD4 memory, two CD8 naive and one CD8 memory plate. Study-wide results and limits: Among non-shared clonotypes, generation probabilities were lower than among those shared by all four donors. Memory subsets had estimated richness that was generally smaller than that of naive subsets.

As for this clone: Its specificity is unknown.

As originally analysed: ImmunoSEQ gave junction-only sequences without quality scores, so filtering differed. Some clones are missing from TCRdb's copy, which holds only in-frame ones; the method was immunoSEQ multiplex PCR. V and J calls and clone size are those listed in that table; D and trimming were worked out from the DNA. Among 2.5 million or so clones listed, just over 90% were seen once. The receptor's source is a young man in good health. The sequenced sample consisted of naive CD4+ T cells sorted from blood. The sample's subset: CD45RA+ positively selected.

DNA for the CDR3: TGCAGCGTCGGAGGACAGTACGTGGAGACCCAGTACTTC. Amino acids: CSVGGQYVETQYF. The chain has TRBV29-1 and TRBJ2-5; a weak D match, TRBD1 (6 bases). This CDR3 comprises 13 residues. CDR1 is SQVTM, CDR2 ANQGSEA, per germline. V was clipped by 6 bases and J by 5 bases, with 16 bases between them.